This T cell receptor beta chain was documented in a study of CXCR3-negative and CXCR3-positive naive CD8 T cells. Across the whole study: Across all libraries, TRB reads numbered around 150 million, with about 1.5 +/- 0.3 million in each library. Study results and caveats: In both naive subsets diversity was comparably high, whereas memory CD8+ cells showed much lower diversity. Between one naive subset and the other, surface CD5 was comparable, and TCR strength was inferred from TRB CDR3 properties.

Judged by frequency, this clonotype is medium-sized (0.01 to 0.1%). Its antigen is not known. Sorting was done in triplicate for each CD8+ T cell subset (300,000 cells each). The germline V gene encodes CDR1 MNHEY and CDR2 SMNVEV (reference sequence). The CDR3 covers 14 residues. Each TRB cDNA library was prepared by 5' RACE (with UMI labels). Using the 5' RACE reads, TCRdb records one entry per CDR3 protein without DNA. The specimen's table records 5,000 or so distinct CDR3 sequences. The receptor's source is a human donor in good health. Some clones in this sample may be carry-over from other donors' samples. The sequencing input was naive CXCR3- CD8+ T cells from blood. Specified subset: CD45RO-CCR7+CD27+CD95- naive CD8+ T cells lacking CXCR3 (TNR3-). The V call is TRBV27, the J call TRBJ1-5; TCRdb indicates TRBD1, and absent DNA this call remains unverified. The CDR3 loop reads CASSISGQLRPQHF.